This T cell receptor (beta chain) was observed in a study of control samples from healthy donors and cancer patients. Measured with immunoSEQ multiplex PCR; TCRdb has only the in-frame clones, and not every one. The sample has 40,000 or so clones, approximately 90% seen once; the top ten hold about a fifth. This clone was counted a single time. The germline gives CDR1 SGHTA, CDR2 FQGNSA. Trimming took off 1 base at V and 5 bases at J, with 12 bases between the two ends. CDR3 length: 14 residues. This sequence originates from a woman in her thirties or forties with head and neck cancer. Sample: PBMCs. The rearrangement links TRBV7-2 to TRBJ2-7, with D uncertain. The CDR3 loop is CASSLGVSSDEQYF. In DNA, the CDR3 is TGTGCCAGCAGCTTAGGCGTTAGTTCGGACGAGCAGTACTTC.